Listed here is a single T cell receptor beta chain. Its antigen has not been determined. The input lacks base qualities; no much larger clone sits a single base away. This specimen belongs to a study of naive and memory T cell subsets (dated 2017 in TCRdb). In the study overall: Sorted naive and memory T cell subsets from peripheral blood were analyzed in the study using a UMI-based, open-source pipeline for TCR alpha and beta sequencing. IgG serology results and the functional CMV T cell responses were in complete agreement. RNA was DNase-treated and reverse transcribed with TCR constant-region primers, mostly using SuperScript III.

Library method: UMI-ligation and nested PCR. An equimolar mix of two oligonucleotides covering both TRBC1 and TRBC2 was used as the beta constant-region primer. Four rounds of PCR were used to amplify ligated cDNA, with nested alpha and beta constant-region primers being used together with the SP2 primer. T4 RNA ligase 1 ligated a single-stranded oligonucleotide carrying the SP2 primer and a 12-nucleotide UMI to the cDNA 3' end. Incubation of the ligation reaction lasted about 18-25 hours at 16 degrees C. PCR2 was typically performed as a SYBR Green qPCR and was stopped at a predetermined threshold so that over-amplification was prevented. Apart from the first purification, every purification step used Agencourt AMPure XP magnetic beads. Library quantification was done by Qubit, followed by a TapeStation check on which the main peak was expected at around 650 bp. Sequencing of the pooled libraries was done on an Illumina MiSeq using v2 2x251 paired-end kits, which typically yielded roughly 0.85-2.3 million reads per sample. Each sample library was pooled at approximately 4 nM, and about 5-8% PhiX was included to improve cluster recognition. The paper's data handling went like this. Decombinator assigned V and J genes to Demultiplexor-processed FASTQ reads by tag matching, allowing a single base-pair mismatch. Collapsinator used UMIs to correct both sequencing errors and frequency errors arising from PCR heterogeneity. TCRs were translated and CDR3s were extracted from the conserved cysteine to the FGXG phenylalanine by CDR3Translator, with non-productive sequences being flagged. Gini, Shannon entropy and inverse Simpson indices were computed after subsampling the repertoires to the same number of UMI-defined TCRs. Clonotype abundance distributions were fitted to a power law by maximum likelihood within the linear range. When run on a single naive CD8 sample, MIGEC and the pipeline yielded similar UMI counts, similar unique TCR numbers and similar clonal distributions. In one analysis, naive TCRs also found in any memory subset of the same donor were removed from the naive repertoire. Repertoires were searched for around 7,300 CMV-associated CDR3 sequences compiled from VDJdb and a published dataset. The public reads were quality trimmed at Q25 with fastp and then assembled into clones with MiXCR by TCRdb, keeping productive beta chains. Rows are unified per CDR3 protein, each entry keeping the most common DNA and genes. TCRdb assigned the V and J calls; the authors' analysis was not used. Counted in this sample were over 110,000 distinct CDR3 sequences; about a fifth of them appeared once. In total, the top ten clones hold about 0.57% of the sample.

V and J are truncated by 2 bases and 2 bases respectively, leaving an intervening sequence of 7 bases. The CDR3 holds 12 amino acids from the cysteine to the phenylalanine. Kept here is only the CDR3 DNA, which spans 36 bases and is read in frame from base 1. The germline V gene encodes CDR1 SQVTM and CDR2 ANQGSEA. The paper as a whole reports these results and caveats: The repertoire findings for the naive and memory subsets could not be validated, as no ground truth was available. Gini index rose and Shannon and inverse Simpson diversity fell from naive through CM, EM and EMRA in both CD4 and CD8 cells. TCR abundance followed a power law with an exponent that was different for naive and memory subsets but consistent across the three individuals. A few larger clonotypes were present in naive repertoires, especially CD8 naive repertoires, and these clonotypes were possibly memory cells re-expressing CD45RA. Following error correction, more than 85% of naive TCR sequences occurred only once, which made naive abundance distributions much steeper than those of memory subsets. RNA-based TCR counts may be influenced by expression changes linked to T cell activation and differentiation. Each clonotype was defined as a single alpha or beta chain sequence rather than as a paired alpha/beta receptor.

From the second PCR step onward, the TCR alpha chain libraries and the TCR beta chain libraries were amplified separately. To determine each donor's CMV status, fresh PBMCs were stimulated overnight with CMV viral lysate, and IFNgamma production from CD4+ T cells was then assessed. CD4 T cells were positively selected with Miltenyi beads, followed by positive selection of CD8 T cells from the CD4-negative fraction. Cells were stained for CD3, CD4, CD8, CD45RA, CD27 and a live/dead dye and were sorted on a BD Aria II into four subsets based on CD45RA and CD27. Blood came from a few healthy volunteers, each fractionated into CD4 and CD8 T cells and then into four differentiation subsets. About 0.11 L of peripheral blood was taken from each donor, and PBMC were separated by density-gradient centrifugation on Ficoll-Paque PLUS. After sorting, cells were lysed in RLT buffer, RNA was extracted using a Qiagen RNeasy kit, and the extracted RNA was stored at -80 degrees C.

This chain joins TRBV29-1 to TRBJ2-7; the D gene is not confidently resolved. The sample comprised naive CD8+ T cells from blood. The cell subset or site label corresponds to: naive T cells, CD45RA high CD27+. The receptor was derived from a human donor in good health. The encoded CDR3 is CSVEQMPYEQYF. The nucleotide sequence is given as TGCAGCGTTGAACAGATGCCCTACGAGCAGTACTTC.